Listed below are T cell receptor beta chains from one sample, sequenced in a study of a mutant IDH1 vaccine in newly diagnosed glioma. These receptors have no known antigen. Only in-frame clones appear in the TCRdb table, and some are missing; sequencing was by immunoSEQ multiplex PCR. The sample has some 50,000 clones; about 65% are singletons. The sequencing used peripheral blood mononuclear cells (PBMCs), collected from a glioma patient whose treatment included an IDH1 peptide vaccine. The receptors come from a man aged 35 to 55 with glioma. Some clones in this sample may be carry-over from other donors' samples. CDR3s include the opening cysteine and the closing phenylalanine or tryptophan. A D gene is named only where the DNA matches it firmly. Clone size is not always given. Where it is, it says once, few, many or a class for expanded clones.

clone_size cdr3_length d_call j_call v_call cdr3_aa cdr3_nt
. 14 . TRBJ2-5 TRBV11-2 CASTRSREQETQYF TGTGCCAGCACGCGCAGCAGGGAACAAGAGACCCAGTACTTC
few 15 . TRBJ1-6 TRBV5-6 CASSLASLDYSPLHF TGTGCCAGCAGCTTGGCGTCACTGGACTATTCACCCCTCCACTTT
. 17 . TRBJ1-1 TRBV7-6 CASSLGSAIDMNTEAFF TGTGCCAGCAGCTTAGGTTCAGCCATCGACATGAACACTGAAGCTTTCTTT
. 15 TRBD1 TRBJ1-2 TRBV30 CAWSVFRTGGFGYTF TGTGCCTGGAGTGTCTTCCGGACAGGGGGATTCGGCTACACCTTC
. 16 TRBD2 TRBJ2-1 TRBV5-1 CASSFSGGGSYNEQFF TGCGCCAGCAGCTTTAGCGGGGGGGGGTCCTACAATGAGCAGTTCTTC
once 15 . TRBJ1-3 TRBV7-8 CASSSGGGSGNTIYF TGTGCCAGCAGCTCCGGCGGTGGCTCTGGAAACACCATATATTTT
. 14 . TRBJ1-3 TRBV6-5 CASSYGGRGNTIYF TGTGCCAGCAGTTACGGGGGGCGAGGAAACACCATATATTTT
. 16 . TRBJ2-7 TRBV18 CASSPETGPISYEQYF TGTGCCAGCTCACCTGAAACAGGGCCGATATCCTACGAGCAGTACTTC
. 14 . TRBJ2-3 TRBV7-2 CASSFRTSTDTQYF TGTGCCAGCAGCTTCCGGACTAGCACAGATACGCAGTATTTT
. 16 TRBD1 TRBJ1-2 TRBV13 CASDRPGQVTNYGYTF TGTGCCAGCGACCGGCCGGGACAGGTGACAAACTATGGCTACACCTTC
. 15 . TRBJ2-7 TRBV7-9 CASSFGPGRYYEQYF TGTGCCAGCAGCTTTGGGCCGGGTAGATACTACGAGCAGTACTTC
. 18 . TRBJ1-4 TRBV2 CASSEFLGLGGFGEKLFF TGTGCCAGCAGTGAATTCCTCGGGCTTGGGGGATTTGGTGAAAAACTGTTTTTT
. 17 . TRBJ1-2 TRBV7-9 CASSPEGVGSSIYGYTF TGTGCCAGCAGCCCAGAAGGGGTAGGGTCCTCAATCTATGGCTACACCTTC
. 15 . TRBJ2-1 TRBV6-5 CASSPTRLGYNEQFF TGTGCCAGCAGCCCCACTAGATTGGGATACAATGAGCAGTTCTTC
few 14 . TRBJ1-2 TRBV5-4 CASSSVGGEYGYTF TGTGCCAGCAGCAGCGTGGGGGGAGAGTATGGCTACACCTTC
. 14 . TRBJ2-1 TRBV6-5 CASSFGRNYNEQFF TGTGCCAGCAGTTTCGGACGTAACTACAATGAGCAGTTCTTC
. 12 . TRBJ1-1 TRBV29-1 CSAVRGNSEAFF TGCAGCGCGGTCAGGGGTAACTCTGAAGCTTTCTTT
. 15 . TRBJ1-5 TRBV6-5 CASSYSGAGNQPQHF TGTGCCAGCAGTTACAGCGGGGCCGGCAATCAGCCCCAGCATTTT
. 14 . TRBJ1-1 TRBV18 CASSRLGSDTEAFF TGTGCCAGCTCACGCCTCGGGTCGGACACTGAAGCTTTCTTT
few 15 . TRBJ1-2 TRBV5-6 CASSLTGSGAYGYTF TGTGCCAGCAGCTTGACTGGGTCGGGGGCTTATGGCTACACCTTC
few 17 TRBD2 TRBJ2-1 TRBV13 CASSAEGTSGGSNEQFF TGTGCCAGCAGCGCCGAAGGGACTAGCGGGGGGAGCAATGAGCAGTTCTTC
. 16 . TRBJ1-2 TRBV5-6 CASSLAARGVFYGYTF TGTGCCAGCAGCTTGGCTGCCAGGGGAGTATTCTATGGCTACACCTTC
. 17 TRBD1 TRBJ1-3 TRBV19 CASREPGQGVSGNTIYF TGTGCCAGTAGAGAGCCGGGACAGGGGGTGTCTGGAAACACCATATATTTT
few 13 TRBD1 TRBJ1-1 TRBV7-9 CASSPPRTGEAFF TGTGCCAGCAGCCCACCAAGGACAGGTGAAGCTTTCTTT